The present T cell receptor beta chain was sequenced within a study of beta chain features in type 1 diabetes (dated by TCRdb to the late 2010s). Describing the broader study: Mean age, gender distribution, total cell number and subset yield did not differ between patients and healthy donors. Across all samples, almost 110 million sorted cells were examined, and cell number per subset correlated strongly with RNA yield. The study compared the TCRB repertoires of sorted circulating CD4+ T cell subsets in recently diagnosed type 1 diabetes patients with those in matched healthy donors. Regulatory and stem cell-like memory subsets were obtained from only 8 patients and about 8 healthy donors, while naive and central memory subsets were obtained from all 30 or so donors. Study-level results and caveats: Because cDNA was sequenced instead of genomic DNA, highly expressing activated cells could be over-represented, though the groups showed no difference in activation or CD3 levels. At VDJ recombination sites, type 1 diabetes patients had fewer insertions and more deleted nucleotides, which implies abnormalities in thymic rearrangement. Naive, central memory and regulatory TCRB repertoires appeared to be more similar among patients than among healthy donors. A moderate but significant shortening of TCRB CDR3 length was observed in type 1 diabetes patients in all four CD4+ subsets. Shorter templates might have been favored by PCR, but patient and control samples were amplified and corrected together, so both groups would have been affected equally by any skew. Because small numbers of individuals were included in the HLA sub-analyses, any influence of HLA type on TCRB rearrangement was left unresolved.

From each donor, a single peripheral blood sample of 100 to 150 mL on average was drawn into heparinised tubes. A BD FACSAria II was used to sort naive, central memory, regulatory and stem cell-like memory CD4+ T cells with a panel that included CD45RO, CCR7, CD25, CD127, CD95 and CD27. Every sorted population had a purity above 98%. PBMCs were isolated immediately by Lymphoprep density gradient centrifugation and stained directly without culture. To minimize batch effects, samples were stained and sorted in pairs, one healthy donor with one patient per experiment. Trimming removed 2 bases from V and 7 bases from J, leaving 14 bases between the germline ends. The CDR3 starts with the cysteine, ends with the phenylalanine, and has 14 residues. Only the CDR3 portion is preserved as DNA: 42 bases, with reading frame beginning at the first base. The germline V gene supplies CDR1 LGHNA and CDR2 YSLEER.

This clone has a handful of counts. Its binding antigen is unknown. Nothing much larger sits one base from this clone, and base qualities are not available. The High Capacity cDNA Reverse Transcription Kit was used to reverse transcribe all of the isolated RNA, meaning that expressed TCRB transcripts were what got sequenced. Deep immunoSEQ sequencing was performed on naive, central memory and regulatory T cell samples, with an average of roughly 3.6 million total reads per sample. After sorted cells were lysed in RLT buffer, RNA was extracted with DNase-treated RNeasy Micro or Mini kits, with the choice depending on cell number. Each cell subset was processed separately to prevent cross-contamination, with patient and healthy donor samples processed together. Using the immunoSEQ multiplex PCR, TCRB sequences were amplified from cDNA into 87-bp fragments spanning the CDR3 region. The amplicons were sequenced using the Illumina HiSeq platform. On the study's bioinformatics: PCR bias was corrected computationally using synthetic template baselines, and reads within Hamming distance 2 were collapsed, with unmergeable singletons discarded. By aligning reads against IMGT, V, D and J genes, CDR3 length, and insertions or deletions at six rearrangement sites were assigned. Within each subset, clonotype counts were normalized to sorted cell number, and only after that were true diversity and Gini coefficients computed with the tcR R package. Repertoire sharing was quantified using the overlap coefficient calculated on TCRB nucleotide sequences. Imported from immuneACCESS, the table was reduced by TCRdb to in-frame sequences with V and J called. These copies leave out some clones; in studies compared against another copy, an unresolved V gene accounts for under half, and the cause of the remainder is not known. The V and J calls and clone size come from that table; D and trimming were worked out from the DNA. The sample yields roughly 300,000 clones; 9.3% were counted once. The top ten hold 0.95% to 1.1% of the sample.

The origin of this receptor is a man younger than 40 with type 1 diabetes. The chain joins TRBV4-3 to TRBJ1-2; no D gene can be assigned with confidence. The source material was central memory CD4+ T cells from blood. The CDR3 protein is CASSQSTFHGGYTF. The nucleotide sequence reads TGCGCCAGCAGCCAATCCACTTTTCATGGTGGCTACACCTTC.